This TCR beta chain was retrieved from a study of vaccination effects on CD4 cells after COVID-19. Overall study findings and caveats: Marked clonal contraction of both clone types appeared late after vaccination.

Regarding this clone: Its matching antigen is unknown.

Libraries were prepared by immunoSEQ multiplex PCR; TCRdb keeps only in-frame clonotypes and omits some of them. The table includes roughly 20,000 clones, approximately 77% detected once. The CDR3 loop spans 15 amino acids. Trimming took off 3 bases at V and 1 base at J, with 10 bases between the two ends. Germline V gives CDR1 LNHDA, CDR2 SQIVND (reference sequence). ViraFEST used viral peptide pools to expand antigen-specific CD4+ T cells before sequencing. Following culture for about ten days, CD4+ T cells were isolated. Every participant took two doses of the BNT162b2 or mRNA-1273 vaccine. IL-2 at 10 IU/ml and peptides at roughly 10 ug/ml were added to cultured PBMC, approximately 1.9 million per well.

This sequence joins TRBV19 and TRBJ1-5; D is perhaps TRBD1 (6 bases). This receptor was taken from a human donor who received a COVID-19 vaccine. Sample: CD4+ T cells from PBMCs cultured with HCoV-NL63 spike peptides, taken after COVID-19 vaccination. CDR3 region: CASSIEGDSNQPQHF. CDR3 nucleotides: TGTGCCAGTAGTATTGAGGGGGACAGCAATCAGCCCCAGCATTTT.